This T cell receptor (beta chain) originates from a study of cytomegalovirus exposure and HLA in healthy donors. For the study at large: Researchers found that about 82% of fewer than 450 genotyped donors fell within the Caucasian-associated ancestry cluster.

Findings and limits, study-wide: Roughly even sequencing depth across donors was the assumption behind the presence/absence analyses.

PCR primers comprised 60 Vbeta and 13 Jbeta primers. Clones were read by immunoSEQ multiplex PCR, and TCRdb kept only the in-frame ones, dropping some. The table includes some 130,000 clones, roughly 74% detected once. V was clipped by 4 bases and J by 3 bases, with 12 bases between them. CDR1 MNHEY and CDR2 SVGAGI come from the germline V gene. This CDR3 spans 15 amino acids. Note on this clone: Its matching antigen is unknown.

V gene TRBV6-5 combines with J gene TRBJ2-2, with a tentative D call TRBD2 (7 bases). Input material: PBMCs. The receptor was derived from a woman in her forties or fifties in good health and CMV-seropositive. The CDR3 DNA reads as TGTGCCAGCAGTTTCCTCGGGGGGCACACCGGGGAGCTGTTTTTT. This sequence encodes CASSFLGGHTGELFF.